Below are 19 T cell receptor beta chains sequenced from a single sample in a study of blood T cells in healthy people across ages. With a J-beta primer mix and a sample-barcoded 5' primer, a second PCR ran 7 to 11 cycles. TCRdb re-called the 5' RACE reads with MiXCR, one entry per CDR3 protein. The sample comprises 1 million or so distinct CDR3 sequences, 40% to 55% of which are singletons, and about 20% rests with the top ten. What was sequenced was blood. These receptors all come from a woman aged 55-75 years in good health.

Only a few counts were recorded for this clonotype. The rearrangement links TRBV7-9 to TRBJ2-7, with D possibly matching TRBD2 (5 bases). The CDR3 has 14 residues. CDR1 is SEHNR, CDR2 FQNEAQ, per germline (reference sequence). V was shortened by 2 bases and J by 0 bases, with 8 bases between the two germline ends. The CDR3 reads CASSLPGDSYEQYF. The CDR3 DNA follows: TGTGCCAGCAGCTTACCCGGGGACTCCTACGAGCAGTACTTC.

The V and J genes are TRBV5-1 and TRBJ2-7; 10 bases map to TRBD1. Germline V gene lookup returns CDR1 SGHRS and CDR2 YFSETQ. Trimming took 4 bases from V and 3 from J; bases not matched to a gene: 7. This CDR3 has 15 residues. CDR3 nucleotides: TGCGCCAGCAGCACAGGGGACAGGGGAGTCTACGAGCAGTACTTC. Its translation: CASSTGDRGVYEQYF.

As concerns this clonotype: One end of the junction varies from germline; a read error may be responsible. This chain connects TRBV6-5 to TRBJ2-7; a weak D match, TRBD1 (7 bases). The J call may be in error: the DNA end matches TRBJ2-4 better. This CDR3 contains 18 residues. Germline V gene sequence: CDR1 MNHEY, CDR2 SVGAGI. For the CDR3, the DNA is TGTGCCGGCAGTTACTCCCAGGGGGGACAACCACCGGGAAACATTCAGTACTTC. Protein product: CAGSYSQGGQPPGNIQYF.

This chain links TRBV20-1 with TRBJ2-7, with TRBD2 identical over 9 bases. The CDR3 loop spans 13 amino acids. V shed 6 bases, J shed 4 bases, and the junction held 7 bases outside the gene matches. CDR1 is DFQATT, CDR2 SNEGSKA, per germline (reference sequence). The DNA for the CDR3 is TGCAGTGCCTCTAATGCGGGAGGGTACGAGCAGTACTTC. Amino acids: CSASNAGGYEQYF.

The chain joins TRBV9 to TRBJ2-3, with a tentative D call TRBD2 (6 bases). Germline V gives CDR1 SGDLS, CDR2 YYNGEE. V was trimmed by 1 base and J by 5 bases, leaving 14 bases between them. This CDR3 comprises 15 residues. This CDR3 is CASSVTSVGGDTQYF. CDR3 DNA: TGTGCCAGCAGCGTAACTTCGGTGGGGGGAGATACGCAGTATTTT.

This clonotype was seen a handful of times. This sequence joins TRBV15 and TRBJ1-5; 8 bases line up with TRBD1. Trimming at V came to 0 bases and at J to 5 bases, leaving 3 bases not matched to a gene. The CDR3 is 15 residues long. Germline CDR1 reads LNHNV; CDR2 reads YYDKDF (reference sequence). The CDR3 DNA is TGTGCCACCAGCAGAGATTCCAGGGGGCATCAGCCCCAGCATTTT. It specifies CATSRDSRGHQPQHF. The full variable domain, rest sourced from reference TRBV15 and TRBJ1-5, is DAMVIQNPRYQVTQFGKPVTLSCSQTLNHNVMYWYQQKSSQAPKLLFHYYDKDFNNEADTPDNFQSRRPNTSFCFLDIRSPGLGDTAMYLCATSRDSRGHQPQHFGDGTRLSIL.

The sample holds many counts of this clonotype. J is TRBJ1-2 and V is TRBV19; TRBD1 matches 7 bases. From germline, CDR1 is LNHDA and CDR2 SQIVND (reference sequence). The CDR3 runs to 14 residues. V gave up 5 bases and J gave up 2 bases; unmatched junction bases: 5. The CDR3 here is CASSDRTGNYGYTF. The CDR3, as DNA: TGTGCCAGTAGTGATCGGACAGGAAACTATGGCTACACCTTC.

The chain carries TRBV20-1 and TRBJ2-3, with D possibly TRBD1 on 6 matching bases. Trimming pared 6 bases from V and 3 bases from J, leaving 16 bases between. This CDR3 has 14 amino acids. Germline lookup yields CDR1 DFQATT and CDR2 SNEGSKA (reference sequence). This CDR3 is CSAQGRVGTDTQYF. The CDR3 DNA is TGCAGTGCCCAGGGGCGGGTTGGAACAGATACGCAGTATTTT.

This clonotype was detected many times. The gene calls are TRBV7-3 and TRBJ2-1; D possibly matches TRBD1 or TRBD2 (5 bases each). This CDR3 region has 17 residues. CDR1 and CDR2 from the germline V gene are SGHTA and FQGTGA. V was trimmed by 2 bases and J by 0 bases, leaving 14 bases between them. The CDR3 DNA reads as TGTGCCAGCAGCTTAGACGGGACCCAGAGCTCCTACAATGAGCAGTTCTTC. This sequence encodes CASSLDGTQSSYNEQFF.

The J gene is TRBJ1-2, the V gene TRBV10-2; D is uncertain. This CDR3 is 13 amino acids long. V was shortened by 6 bases and J by 5 bases, with 13 bases between the two germline ends. The V gene's germline CDR1 is WSHSY and CDR2 SAAADI. Here the CDR3 reads CASRPDFGYGYTF. Here the CDR3 DNA reads TGCGCCAGCAGACCAGACTTTGGGTATGGCTACACCTTC.

The V call is TRBV10-3, the J call TRBJ1-4; D is perhaps TRBD1 (6 bases). CDR3 size: 13 residues. Trimming stripped 5 bases from V and 10 bases from J, with 14 bases between. The germline V gene encodes CDR1 ENHRY and CDR2 SYGVKD. CDR3 sequence (DNA): TGTGCCATCAGTTCAGACAGGTCCAGAAAACTGTTTTTT. Translating gives CAISSDRSRKLFF.

The rearrangement links TRBV10-3 to TRBJ2-7; no firm D call. This CDR3 has 14 amino acids. Germline CDR1 reads ENHRY; CDR2 reads SYGVKD. V was shortened by 5 bases and J by 2 bases, with 13 bases between the two germline ends. The DNA of the CDR3 is TGTGCCATCAGTCCCGACAAAAGTACCTACGAGCAGTACTTC. This encodes CAISPDKSTYEQYF.

V is TRBV25-1 and J is TRBJ2-5, with D hard to call. V shed 1 base and J shed 9 bases, with 6 bases lying between them. The CDR3 consists of 11 residues. The germline CDR1 and CDR2 sequences are MGHDK and SYGVNS. This chain's CDR3 is CASSESRAQYF. The CDR3 DNA is TGTGCCAGCAGTGAATCTAGGGCCCAGTACTTC.

The chain has TRBV20-1 and TRBJ2-7, with a possible D match to TRBD1 (7 bases). From germline, CDR1 is DFQATT and CDR2 SNEGSKA (reference sequence). The CDR3 length is 15 residues. The V end lost 0 bases, the J end lost 3 bases, and 15 bases lay between the germline ends. CDR3 coding DNA: TGCAGTGCTAGAGATAACCAGGGGGGCCACTACGAGCAGTACTTC. Its protein is CSARDNQGGHYEQYF.

This chain joins TRBV18 and TRBJ2-2; TRBD2 is a possible D gene (5 bases). The CDR3 has 16 residues. Trimming cost V 8 bases and J 4 bases, with 20 bases left between them. CDR1 is KGHSH, CDR2 LQKENI, per germline. CDR3 coding DNA: TGTGCCAGCCCCGGAGGACGGACCGCGGGCACCGGGGAGCTGTTTTTT. This gives the protein CASPGGRTAGTGELFF.

The chain carries TRBV6-1 and TRBJ2-3, with 8 bases that match TRBD2. Germline CDR1 reads MNHNS; CDR2 reads SASEGT. V was clipped by 6 bases and J by 2 bases; unmatched bases: 10. The CDR3 length is 16 residues. CDR3 region: CASRFLAGIITDTQYF. The CDR3 DNA reads TGTGCCAGCAGATTTCTAGCGGGCATAATCACAGATACGCAGTATTTT.

This clonotype was seen ten or more times. The rearrangement links TRBV2 to TRBJ2-5; weak D call: TRBD2 (5 bases). Per germline, CDR1 SNHLY and CDR2 FYNNEI. The CDR3 sequence is 13 residues long. V shed 6 bases and J shed 1 base, with 9 bases lying between them. The CDR3 sequence: CASRGLAQETQYF. In DNA form, the CDR3 reads TGTGCCAGCAGAGGACTCGCCCAAGAGACCCAGTACTTC.

This clonotype was detected only a few times. The chain uses TRBV11-2 and TRBJ2-1; D perhaps matches TRBD2 (6 bases). V lost 8 bases, J lost 6 bases, and 11 bases lay in between. The CDR3 has 12 residues. Looked up from germline, CDR1 is SGHAT and CDR2 is FQNNGV. The DNA of the CDR3 is TGTGCCAGCGAACTAGCTTTCAATGAGCAGTTCTTC. This gives the protein CASELAFNEQFF. Based on the CDR3 plus reference TRBV11-2 and TRBJ2-1, the full variable domain is EAGVAQSPRYKIIEKRQSVAFWCNPISGHATLYWYQQILGQGPKLLIQFQNNGVVDDSQLPKDRFSAERLKGVDSTLKIQPAKLEDSAVYLCASELAFNEQFFGPGTRLTVL.

The chain recombines TRBV14 with TRBJ2-3, with 11 bases lining up with TRBD2. V dropped 4 bases and J dropped 8; count of bases not matched to a gene: 14. Germline V gene sequence: CDR1 SGHDN, CDR2 FVKESK. The CDR3 extends over 17 amino acids. CDR3 nucleotide sequence: TGTGCCAGCAGCCGTCGACTACTAGCGGGAGTCGCAGGTACGCAGTATTTT. This translates into CASSRRLLAGVAGTQYF.